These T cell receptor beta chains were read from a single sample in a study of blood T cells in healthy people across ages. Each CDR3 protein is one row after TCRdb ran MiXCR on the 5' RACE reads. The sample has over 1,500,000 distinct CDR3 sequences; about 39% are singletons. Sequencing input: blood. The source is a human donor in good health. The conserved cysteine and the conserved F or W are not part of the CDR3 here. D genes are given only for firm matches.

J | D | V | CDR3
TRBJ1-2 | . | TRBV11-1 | ASSLTGQSDGYT
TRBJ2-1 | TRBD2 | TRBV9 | ASSPEVAGVSGNEQF
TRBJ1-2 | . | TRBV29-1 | SVEGQASNYGYT
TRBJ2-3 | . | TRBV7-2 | ASSSLSTDTQY
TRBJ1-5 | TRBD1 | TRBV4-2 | ASSQDQGGEQPQH
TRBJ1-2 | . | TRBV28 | ASSFDGQSAMNT
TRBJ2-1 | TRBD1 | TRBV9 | ASSPRQGISSYNEQF
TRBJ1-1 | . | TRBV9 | ASSVTGWGGSEAF
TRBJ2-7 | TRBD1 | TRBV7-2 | ASSQSQGAYEQY
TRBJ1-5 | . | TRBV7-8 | ASSAPGRAFEAQPQH
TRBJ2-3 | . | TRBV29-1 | SVKAGTSTDTQY
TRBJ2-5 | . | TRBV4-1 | ASSQEREEAQY
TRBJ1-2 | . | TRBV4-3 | ASSRRDFYYGYT
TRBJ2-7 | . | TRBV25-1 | ASSECGPIYEQY
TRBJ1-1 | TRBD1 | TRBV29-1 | SGWQGATTGAF
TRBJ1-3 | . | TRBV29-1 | SDVRGNTIY
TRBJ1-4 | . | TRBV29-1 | SVVWRDGEKLF
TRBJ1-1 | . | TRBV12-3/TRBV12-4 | ASSLSGFTAF
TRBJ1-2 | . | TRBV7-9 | ASSLMVGHLYGYT
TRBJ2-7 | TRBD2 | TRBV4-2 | ASSQEGGLTYEQY
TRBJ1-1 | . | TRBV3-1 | ASSQDYRTEAF
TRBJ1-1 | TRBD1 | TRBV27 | ASSFGQGMNTEAF
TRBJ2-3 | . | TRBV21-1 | ASSTTAILVTDTQY
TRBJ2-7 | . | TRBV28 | ASSLRDKAYEQY
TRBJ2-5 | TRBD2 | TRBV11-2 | ASSFPTSGGPPSKETQY
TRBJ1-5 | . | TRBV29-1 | SVEGLVGQPQH
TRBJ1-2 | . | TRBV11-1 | ASSPVRGNYGYT
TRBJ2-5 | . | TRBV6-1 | AIYNGLGETQY
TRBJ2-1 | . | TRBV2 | ASNRGTAYNEQF
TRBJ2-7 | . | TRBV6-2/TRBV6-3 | ASTIPPLEQY
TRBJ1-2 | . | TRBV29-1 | SVSGPDYGYT
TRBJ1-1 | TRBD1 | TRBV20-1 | SLLQGTATEAF
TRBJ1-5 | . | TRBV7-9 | ASSPGTGFANQPQH
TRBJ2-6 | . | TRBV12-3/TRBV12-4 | ASSLVEYAGANVLT
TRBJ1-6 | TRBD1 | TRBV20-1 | SAINRGGGNSPLH
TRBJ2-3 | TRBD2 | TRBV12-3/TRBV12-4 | ASSLTSAYTDTQY
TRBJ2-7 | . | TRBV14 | ASGPSPGPPLSYEQY
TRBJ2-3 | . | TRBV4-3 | ASNQDPRTDTQY
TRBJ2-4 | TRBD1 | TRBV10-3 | AISGQALHEQY
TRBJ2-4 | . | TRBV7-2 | ASSPRTDIAKNIQY
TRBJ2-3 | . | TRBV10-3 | ATTAGDSTDTQY
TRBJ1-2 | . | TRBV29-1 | SAHDPGFLYGYT
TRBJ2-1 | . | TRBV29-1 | NVVRGKQF
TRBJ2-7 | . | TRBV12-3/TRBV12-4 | ASSFGASIYGQY
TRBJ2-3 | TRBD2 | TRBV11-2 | ASSFLGLAGTDTQY
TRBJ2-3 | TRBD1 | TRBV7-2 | ASADRVRTDTQY
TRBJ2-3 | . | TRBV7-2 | ASMRQRTDTQY
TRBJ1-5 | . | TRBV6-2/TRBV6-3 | ASSSGGGGNQPQH
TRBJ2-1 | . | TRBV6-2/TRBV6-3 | ASRDSPSSYNEQF
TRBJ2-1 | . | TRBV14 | ASSHFFGGQSSYNEQF
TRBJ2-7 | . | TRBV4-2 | ASSQDPRSDTSTSYEQY
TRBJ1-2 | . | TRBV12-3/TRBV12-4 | ASSFSTFYGYT
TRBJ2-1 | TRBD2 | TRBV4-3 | ASAQLAVTYNEQF